This T cell receptor (beta chain) stems from a study of T cell repertoires in cytomegalovirus infection. Study-wide context: A matching HLA type, together with CMV infection, was signaled by public TCR beta signatures. General study findings and limits: Across the ex vivo response, the dominant clonotypes were HLA-C-restricted CMV-specific TCR beta clonotypes.

TCRdb reanalysed the reads using MiXCR and keeps one entry per CDR3 protein. The sample gives some 100,000 distinct CDR3 sequences, 20% to 25% of which show up once; about 39% is in the top ten. At least ten counts were recorded for this clonotype. The antigen is undetermined. CDR1 and CDR2 from the germline V gene are MNHNY and SVGAGI (reference sequence). This CDR3 has 17 amino acids. V dropped 2 bases and J dropped 2; count of bases not matched to a gene: 5. V usage is TRBV6-6 and J usage is TRBJ2-2; TRBD2 agrees at 10 bases. The TCR originated in a human donor in good health (CMV status not recorded). Some clones in this sample may be carry-over from other donors' samples. Material for sequencing was CD8+ T cells from PBMCs. The CDR3 loop is CASSYAPSGGNTGELFF. CDR3 DNA sequence: TGTGCCAGCAGTTACGCCCCTAGCGGGGGAAACACCGGGGAGCTGTTTTTT.